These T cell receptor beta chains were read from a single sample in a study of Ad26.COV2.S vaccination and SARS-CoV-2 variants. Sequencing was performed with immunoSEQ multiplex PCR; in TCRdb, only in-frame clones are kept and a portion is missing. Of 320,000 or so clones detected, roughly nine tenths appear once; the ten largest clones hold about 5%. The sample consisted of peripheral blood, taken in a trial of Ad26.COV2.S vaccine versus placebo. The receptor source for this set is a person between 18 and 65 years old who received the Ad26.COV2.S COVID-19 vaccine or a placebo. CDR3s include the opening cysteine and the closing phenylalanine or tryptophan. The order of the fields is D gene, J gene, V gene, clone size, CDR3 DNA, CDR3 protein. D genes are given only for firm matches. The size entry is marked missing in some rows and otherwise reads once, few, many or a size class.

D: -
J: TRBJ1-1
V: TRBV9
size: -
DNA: TGTGCCAGCAGCCCTCGGCAGGTTCCGAACACTGAAGCTTTCTTT
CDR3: CASSPRQVPNTEAFF

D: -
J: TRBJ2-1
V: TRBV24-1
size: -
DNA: TGTGCCACCAGTGATGGGGTCAGCGAGCAGTTCTTC
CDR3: CATSDGVSEQFF

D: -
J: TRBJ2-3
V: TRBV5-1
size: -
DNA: TGCGCCAGCAGCTTAGTGACAGATACGCAGTATTTT
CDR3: CASSLVTDTQYF

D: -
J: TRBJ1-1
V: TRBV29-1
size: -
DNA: TGCAGCGCGACAGGTAACACTGAAGCTTTCTTT
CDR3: CSATGNTEAFF

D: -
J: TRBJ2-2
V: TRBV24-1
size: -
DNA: TGTGCCACCAGGGAGGGGGACTCCGGGGAGCTGTTTTTT
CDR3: CATREGDSGELFF

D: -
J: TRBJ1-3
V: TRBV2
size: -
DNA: TGTGCCAGCCGAGAAGAACAGAGCTCTGGAAACACCATATATTTT
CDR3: CASREEQSSGNTIYF

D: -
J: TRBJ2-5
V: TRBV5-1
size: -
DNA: TGCGCCAGCAGCTTGGACAAAGAGACCCAGTACTTC
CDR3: CASSLDKETQYF

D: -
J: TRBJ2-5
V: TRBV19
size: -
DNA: TGTGCCAGTAGTATTCAATATCAAGTCACCAAAGAGACCCAGTACTTC
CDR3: CASSIQYQVTKETQYF

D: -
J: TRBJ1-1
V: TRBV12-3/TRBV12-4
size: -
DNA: TGTGCCAGCAGTTGGGCGAAAGGCACTAAAGCTTTCTTT
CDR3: CASSWAKGTKAFF

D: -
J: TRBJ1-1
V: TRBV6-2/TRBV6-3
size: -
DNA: TGTGCCAGCAGTTATATTTCAGGGGCCAATGCGAACACTGAAGCTTTCTTT
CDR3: CASSYISGANANTEAFF

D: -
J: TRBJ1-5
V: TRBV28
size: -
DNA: TGTGCCGTCCAATTGTATAGCAATCAGCCCCAGCATTTT
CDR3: CAVQLYSNQPQHF

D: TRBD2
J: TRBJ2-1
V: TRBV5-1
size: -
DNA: TGCGCCAGCAGGGCGGGAGTAACCAATGAGCAGTTCTTC
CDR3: CASRAGVTNEQFF

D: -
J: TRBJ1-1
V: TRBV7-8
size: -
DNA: TGTGCCAGCAGCTTTTTAACCCCCCAGTACACTGAAGCTTTCTTT
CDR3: CASSFLTPQYTEAFF

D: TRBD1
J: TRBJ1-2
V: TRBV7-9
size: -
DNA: TGTGCCAGCAGCACATGGGACAGGGTCAGGGGCTACACCTTC
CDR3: CASSTWDRVRGYTF

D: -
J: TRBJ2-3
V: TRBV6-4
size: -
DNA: TGTGCCAGCAGTGACCCCCCCTCAGATACGCAGTATTTT
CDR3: CASSDPPSDTQYF

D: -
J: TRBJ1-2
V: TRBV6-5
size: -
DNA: TGTGCCAGCACCATGGGCGTCTCCTACTATGGCTACACCTTC
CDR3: CASTMGVSYYGYTF

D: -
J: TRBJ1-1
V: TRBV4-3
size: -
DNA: TGCGCCAGCAGCCAAGATTGGGGGGTGAACACTGAAGCTTTCTTT
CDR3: CASSQDWGVNTEAFF

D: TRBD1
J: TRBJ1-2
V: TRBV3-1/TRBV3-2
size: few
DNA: TGTGCCAGCAGCCTTCACGACAGGGACTATGGCTACACCTTC
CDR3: CASSLHDRDYGYTF

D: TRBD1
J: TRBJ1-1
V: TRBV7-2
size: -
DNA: TGTGCCAGCAGCTTAGGTGCAGGGGGGTCTGGCACTGAAGCTTTCTTT
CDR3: CASSLGAGGSGTEAFF

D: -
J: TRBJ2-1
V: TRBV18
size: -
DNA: TGTGCCAGCTCACCAGGGCACAATGAGCAGTTCTTC
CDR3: CASSPGHNEQFF

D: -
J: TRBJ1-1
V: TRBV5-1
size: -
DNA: TGCGCCAGCAGCTTGGCAGGGCCAAGACCCACTGAAGCTTTCTTT
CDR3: CASSLAGPRPTEAFF